These 9 T cell receptor beta chains came from one sample sequenced in a study of T-cell memory formation after mild COVID-19. TCRdb re-called the 5' RACE reads through MiXCR, storing one row per CDR3 protein. Seen here are 350,000 to 450,000 distinct CDR3 sequences, around 20% observed once, and the top ten hold roughly 8%. The material sequenced was PBMCs or a T cell subset sorted from them (not recorded which). The source is an adult woman who had mild COVID-19 (a few samples of this study predate the infection). Cell type and time point are not known.

This clonotype was counted at least ten times. This chain joins TRBV7-8 and TRBJ2-1; TRBD1 might be the D (6 bases). The CDR3 consists of 15 residues. The ends were cut back, 10 bases at V and 0 bases at J, with 16 bases in the middle. From germline, CDR1 is SGHVS and CDR2 FQNEAQ. CDR3: CATLRDRSSYNEQFF. Written as DNA, the CDR3 is TGTGCCACCCTCCGCGACAGGAGCTCCTACAATGAGCAGTTCTTC.

The V call is TRBV7-6, the J call TRBJ2-5; D assignment may be TRBD1 or TRBD2 (5 bases each). CDR1 is SGHVS, CDR2 FNYEAQ, per germline. V gave up 5 bases and J gave up 5 bases, with 21 bases separating them. The CDR3 loop spans 16 amino acids. The CDR3 here is CASSPGTHGPSETQYF. The DNA of the CDR3 is TGTGCCAGCAGCCCTGGGACCCACGGCCCTTCGGAGACCCAGTACTTC.

This clonotype came up many times. V gene TRBV20-1 combines with J gene TRBJ2-5; no clear D. Germline V gives CDR1 DFQATT, CDR2 SNEGSKA (reference sequence). Trimming took 5 bases from V and 5 from J, leaving 12 bases between them. The CDR3 is made up of 12 amino acids. Here the CDR3 reads CSAFRLAETQYF. CDR3 DNA sequence: TGCAGTGCTTTCCGATTGGCGGAGACCCAGTACTTC.

The chain has TRBV29-1 and TRBJ2-5; no firm D call. CDR1 SQVTM and CDR2 ANQGSEA come from the germline V gene. V lost 6 bases, J lost 2 bases, and 16 bases lay in between. CDR3 length equals 14 residues. For the CDR3, the DNA is TGCAGCGTGACGTATGGTCAGCCACAAGAGACCCAGTACTTC. It is translated as CSVTYGQPQETQYF.

This clonotype was seen ten or more times. The chain employs TRBV7-3 and TRBJ1-6, with D unclear. CDR1 and CDR2 (germline): SGHTA, FQGTGA. Trimming removed 3 bases from V and 7 bases from J, with 13 bases in between. The CDR3 is 15 amino acids. CDR3 coding DNA: TGTGCCAGCAGCTTGTTGGGAGCTTCCAATTCACCCCTCCACTTT. Its translation is CASSLLGASNSPLHF.

The chain combines TRBV15 with TRBJ2-7, with 7 bases that match TRBD1. V lost 4 bases, J lost 5 bases, and 8 bases stayed unmatched. In germline, CDR1 is LNHNV, CDR2 YYDKDF (reference sequence). The CDR3 has 14 residues. The CDR3: CATSKRDRDDEQYF. In DNA, the CDR3 is TGTGCCACCAGCAAACGTGACAGGGACGACGAGCAGTACTTC.

The sample holds a few counts of this clonotype. The DNA for the CDR3 is TGTGCCAGCAGCTGTGAAAGGGACGCTTCAACGACAGGAATGAACACTGAAGCTTTCTTT. It codes for CASSCERDASTTGMNTEAFF. The chain employs TRBV13 and TRBJ1-1; D is perhaps TRBD1 (6 bases). Trimming took off 4 bases at V and 0 bases at J, with 27 bases between the two ends. The V gene's germline CDR1 is PRHDT and CDR2 FYEKMQ (reference sequence). The CDR3 runs to 20 residues.

For the CDR3, the DNA is TGTGCCAGCAGTGAGAACAGGGGGGAAAAACTGTTTTTT. Amino acids: CASSENRGEKLFF. The chain carries TRBV12-3 or TRBV12-4 and TRBJ1-4, with 8 bases aligning to TRBD1. V lost 5 bases, J lost 8 bases, and 4 bases stayed unmatched. The CDR3 has 13 residues.

V usage is TRBV5-6 and J usage is TRBJ2-5; possible D gene TRBD1, 6 bases. The CDR3 covers 17 residues. Germline lookup yields CDR1 SGHDT and CDR2 YYEEEE. V gave up 2 bases and J gave up 2 bases, with 19 bases separating them. The CDR3 loop is CASSFAARTDRQETQYF. The CDR3 DNA reads TGTGCCAGCAGCTTTGCCGCTAGGACAGACCGTCAAGAGACCCAGTACTTC. The full variable domain, its missing parts supplied by reference TRBV5-6 and TRBJ2-5, is DAGVTQSPTHLIKTRGQQVTLRCSPKSGHDTVSWYQQALGQGPQFIFQYYEEEERQRGNFPDRFSGHQFPNYSSELNVNALLLGDSALYLCASSFAARTDRQETQYFGPGTRLLVL.